The source of this TCR beta chain is a study of blood T cells in healthy people across ages. Study details: With template switching, about one barcoded beta molecule was captured per two T cells.

A word on this clonotype: Its antigen is still unknown. One junction end disagrees with the germline gene, perhaps due to a read error.

This CDR3 contains 16 residues. Germline CDR1 and CDR2: SGDLS and YYNGEE. Each sample yielded at least 6 micrograms of PBMC total RNA. Overall study results and limits: PBMCs went unsorted, and a conclusive naive versus antigen-experienced comparison was therefore prevented. While age rose, TCR beta diversity per million T cells dropped in a roughly linear way.

It was with a sample-barcoded 5' primer and a J-beta primer mix that a second PCR of roughly 7 to 12 cycles was run. TCRdb re-analysed the 5' RACE reads in MiXCR, keeping a single row per CDR3 protein. The sample lists approximately 800,000 distinct CDR3 sequences; 55% to 70% were seen once. This receptor was obtained from a man aged 25 to 45 in good health. The rearrangement links TRBV9 to TRBJ2-7, with 8 bases that match TRBD1. The sample taken for sequencing was blood. The DNA of the CDR3 is TGTGTCAGCAGCGTAGGAGGACAGGGCGGATCCTACGAGCAGTACTTC. Translation: CVSSVGGQGGSYEQYF.